This TCR beta chain was identified during a study of blood T cell repertoires in COVID-19. Study-level background: Whether acute or convalescent, the COVID-19 samples came from the United States, Italy and Spain. PBMCs, B-cell-depleted T cells, or T cells were the source of the cDNA or gDNA that made up the material.

Original processing notes: Reference gene primer amplification gave nucleated cell count estimates. Method: immunoSEQ multiplex PCR; TCRdb's copy keeps in-frame clones and lacks some. The V and J calls and clone size are taken from that table; D and trimming were inferred from the DNA. Among 200,000 to 300,000 clones, about 86% were seen once, and the ten largest hold under 2%. This clone was seen just once. The sequenced material came from peripheral blood. The sequence was obtained from a man aged 25-45 years with active or convalescent COVID-19.

The CDR3 DNA reads TGTGCCAGCAGTTACATCGGGGTTGGTGAAAAACTGTTTTTT. The encoded protein is CASSYIGVGEKLFF. The J gene is TRBJ1-4, the V gene TRBV6-6; the D is unclear. Trimming removed 2 bases at V and 7 bases at J, with 11 bases between. This CDR3 has 14 residues. Germline assignment: CDR1 MNHNY and CDR2 SVGAGI (reference sequence).